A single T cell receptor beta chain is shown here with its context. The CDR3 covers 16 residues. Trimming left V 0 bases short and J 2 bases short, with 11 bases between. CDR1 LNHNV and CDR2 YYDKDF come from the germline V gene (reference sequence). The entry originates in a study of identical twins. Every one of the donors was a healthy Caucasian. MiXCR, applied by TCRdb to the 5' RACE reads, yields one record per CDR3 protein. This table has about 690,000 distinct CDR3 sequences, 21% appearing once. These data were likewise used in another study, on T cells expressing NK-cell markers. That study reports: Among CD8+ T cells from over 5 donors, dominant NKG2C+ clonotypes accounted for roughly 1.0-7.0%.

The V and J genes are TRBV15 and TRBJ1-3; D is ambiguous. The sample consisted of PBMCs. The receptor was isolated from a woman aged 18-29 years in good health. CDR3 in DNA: TGTGCCACCAGCAGAGATTGGGTGGGGACTGGAAACACCATATATTTT. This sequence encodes CATSRDWVGTGNTIYF.